Listed here are 29 T cell receptor beta chains from one sample, sequenced in a study of identical twins. TCRdb passed the 5' RACE reads through MiXCR, listing each CDR3 protein once. The sample carries around 480,000 distinct CDR3 sequences, roughly an eighth recorded once. This same sample was also taken into another study, of yellow fever vaccine responses in identical twins.

What was sequenced was CD4+ T cells sorted from blood. These receptors were obtained from a woman under 30 in good health.

This clonotype was recorded only once. The CDR3 coding sequence is TGTGCCAGCAGCCCCTCCGGTTATGGCTACACCTTC. Protein product: CASSPSGYGYTF. The genes are TRBV12-3 or TRBV12-4 and TRBJ1-2; D is unresolved. The CDR3 is 12 amino acids. V gave up 6 bases and J gave up 5 bases, with 10 bases separating them.

The chain has TRBV6-2 or TRBV6-3 and TRBJ2-1, with D maybe TRBD1 (5 bases). Germline-derived CDR1 and CDR2 are MNHEY and SVGEGT. This CDR3 comprises 14 residues. Trimming stripped 3 bases from V and 6 bases from J, with 12 bases between. For the CDR3, the DNA is TGTGCCAGCAGTTATTCAGGGTTCGGCAATGAGCAGTTCTTC. It encodes CASSYSGFGNEQFF.

The chain couples TRBV20-1 to TRBJ1-2; 8 positions agree with TRBD1. CDR3 length: 13 residues. J lost 5 bases, V lost 2 bases, and 4 bases had no gene match. CDR1 is DFQATT and CDR2 is SNEGSKA in the germline V gene (reference sequence). CDR3 sequence: CSARQGAGYGYTF. In nucleotides, the CDR3 is TGCAGTGCTAGACAGGGGGCTGGGTATGGCTACACCTTC.

The chain recombines TRBV7-9 with TRBJ2-1, with TRBD2 matching 7 bases. This CDR3 has 16 residues. Germline CDR1 reads SEHNR; CDR2 reads FQNEAQ (reference sequence). With V trimmed by 2 bases and J by 0 bases, 4 bases remained unmatched. In nucleotides, the CDR3 is TGTGCCAGCAGCTTAATGGGCGGGAGCTCCTACAATGAGCAGTTCTTC. It is translated as CASSLMGGSSYNEQFF.

This clonotype was counted between two and nine times. The chain carries TRBV12-3 or TRBV12-4 and TRBJ1-1, with D hard to call. V was cut by 3 bases and J by 6 bases, with 14 bases left in between. There are 14 residues in the CDR3. The CDR3 is CASSLREPVSEAFF. The CDR3, as DNA: TGTGCCAGCAGTTTGAGGGAGCCGGTGTCTGAAGCTTTCTTT.

The table lists this clonotype with a few counts. This chain links TRBV12-3 or TRBV12-4 with TRBJ2-1, with no clear D. The CDR3 loop spans 15 amino acids. Between the trimmed V and J ends, which lost 5 bases and 7 bases, there was a span of 18 bases. CDR3 DNA sequence: TGTGCCAGCAGTCTCCGAGAACCCCCCTTTAATGAGCAGTTCTTC. Its protein product is CASSLREPPFNEQFF.

This clonotype came up a few times. The genes are TRBV12-3 or TRBV12-4 and TRBJ2-7; D is perhaps TRBD1 or TRBD2 (5 bases each). V dropped 3 bases and J dropped 6 bases, with 9 bases sitting between them. The CDR3 consists of 12 residues. This chain's CDR3 is CASSFRDAEQYF. CDR3 nucleotides: TGTGCCAGCAGTTTCCGGGACGCCGAGCAGTACTTC.

In this sample, this clonotype turned up many times. This chain links TRBV6-5 with TRBJ1-1, with TRBD1 matching 10 bases. CDR3 length equals 17 residues. Germline loops: CDR1 MNHEY, CDR2 SVGAGI. Unmatched junction bases numbered 12, after V lost 4 bases and J lost 4 bases. The CDR3 sequence: CASSSRDRGIWSTEAFF. DNA for the CDR3: TGTGCCAGCAGTTCACGGGACAGGGGAATTTGGAGCACTGAAGCTTTCTTT.

The chain uses TRBV24-1 and TRBJ2-1; D could derive from TRBD1 or TRBD2 (6 bases each). Trimming removed 4 bases from V and 4 bases from J, with 19 bases in between. CDR1 is KGHDR and CDR2 is SFDVKD in the germline V gene. This CDR3 contains 17 residues. CDR3 nucleotide sequence: TGTGCCACCAGTGACCCACGGCGGGACACCTTTTACAATGAGCAGTTCTTC. Translation gives CATSDPRRDTFYNEQFF.

This clonotype showed up just a few times. The chain is built from TRBV28 and TRBJ2-1; 9 nucleotides agree with TRBD2. Germline V CDR1 and CDR2: MDHEN, SYDVKM. V was pared by 5 bases and J by 8 bases, with 10 bases of the junction left unmatched. The CDR3 consists of 15 residues. CDR3 loop: CASSLSGRSQHEQFF. The DNA of the CDR3 is TGTGCCAGCAGTCTTAGCGGGAGAAGTCAACATGAGCAGTTCTTC.

The chain recombines TRBV20-1 with TRBJ2-1; D gene uncertain. The CDR3 is 10 residues long. The germline CDR1 and CDR2 sequences are DFQATT and SNEGSKA (reference sequence). V was pared by 5 bases and J by 9 bases, with 8 bases between. The CDR3 DNA follows: TGCAGTGCTCGGCACTCTGAGCAGTTCTTC. It encodes CSARHSEQFF.

At least ten counts were recorded for this clonotype. This chain uses TRBV10-2 with TRBJ2-1, with D unresolved. Germline V lookup: CDR1 WSHSY, CDR2 SAAADI. The V end lost 3 bases, the J end lost 2 bases, and 8 bases lay between the germline ends. CDR3 size: 14 residues. The chain's CDR3 is CASSDGGTYNEQFF. Written as DNA, the CDR3 is TGCGCCAGCAGTGATGGCGGTACCTACAATGAGCAGTTCTTC.

The table lists this clonotype with a few counts. V gene TRBV10-2 combines with J gene TRBJ2-7; a weak D match, TRBD2 (6 bases). Germline-derived CDR1 and CDR2 are WSHSY and SAAADI. V lost 3 bases and J 7 bases, leaving 16 bases between the germline ends. The CDR3 length is 14 residues. The CDR3 sequence: CASSDRGRSGEQYF. CDR3 in DNA: TGCGCCAGCAGTGACAGAGGGAGGTCGGGGGAGCAGTACTTC.

This clonotype was counted ten times or more. The chain joins TRBV24-1 to TRBJ2-3; 10 bases are a match to TRBD2. Germline V gene data show CDR1 as KGHDR and CDR2 as SFDVKD. V was clipped by 4 bases and J by 6 bases; unmatched bases: 12. The CDR3 extends over 17 amino acids. This chain's CDR3 is CATSDPTGTSARDTQYF. The CDR3, as DNA: TGTGCCACCAGTGACCCGACCGGGACTAGCGCCAGGGATACGCAGTATTTT.

V gene TRBV28 combines with J gene TRBJ2-3, with a tentative D call TRBD2 (6 bases). V was trimmed by 6 bases and J by 1 base, leaving 17 bases between them. The CDR3 contains 16 residues. CDR1 and CDR2 from the germline V gene are MDHEN and SYDVKM. The CDR3 coding sequence is TGTGCCAGCAGGGGGCTTTCGGGACTTCGCACAGATACGCAGTATTTT. This encodes CASRGLSGLRTDTQYF.

This clonotype has more than one count but fewer than ten. The V call is TRBV10-3, the J call TRBJ2-3; D not certain. Germline V lookup: CDR1 ENHRY, CDR2 SYGVKD. The V end lost 4 bases, the J end lost 3 bases, and 11 bases lay between the germline ends. This CDR3 has 14 amino acids. The CDR3 is CAISGVVETDTQYF. The CDR3 bases are TGTGCCATCAGTGGAGTAGTTGAGACAGATACGCAGTATTTT.

The chain combines TRBV11-2 with TRBJ2-5; 11 positions match TRBD2. Germline assignment: CDR1 SGHAT and CDR2 FQNNGV. The J segment lost 2 bases and the V segment lost 2 bases, leaving 4 bases of the junction unmatched. The CDR3 extends over 16 amino acids. CDR3 sequence: CASSLKLAGGQETQYF. The CDR3 DNA follows: TGTGCCAGCAGCTTAAAGCTAGCGGGGGGACAAGAGACCCAGTACTTC.

This clonotype was recorded many times. The V and J genes are TRBV5-1 and TRBJ2-1, with D possibly being TRBD1 (7 bases). The CDR3 is 15 residues long. Germline-derived CDR1 and CDR2 are SGHRS and YFSETQ. DNA for the CDR3: TGCGCGACTCGAACGGGGGACAGTGAATACAATGAGCAGTTCTTC. This sequence encodes CATRTGDSEYNEQFF.

There are a few counts of this clonotype. The genes are TRBV7-2 and TRBJ2-1; no clear D. CDR3 length: 15 residues. The germline V and J ends were trimmed by 0 bases and 2 bases, with 8 bases remaining between them. Germline CDR1 and CDR2: SGHTA and FQGNSA. The CDR3: CASSLAFSTYNEQFF. CDR3 nucleotide sequence: TGTGCCAGCAGCTTAGCGTTCTCAACCTACAATGAGCAGTTCTTC.

The V gene is TRBV4-3, the J gene TRBJ2-7, with D unresolved. Trimming shortened V by 4 bases and J by 0 bases, and 13 bases separated the two germline ends. Germline values: CDR1 LGHNA, CDR2 YSLEER. The CDR3 extends over 15 amino acids. CDR3 residues: CASSLRLKSSYEQYF. Written as DNA, the CDR3 is TGCGCCAGCAGCCTCAGATTAAAAAGCTCCTACGAGCAGTACTTC.

The chain links TRBV30 to TRBJ2-7; D possibly corresponds to TRBD2 (6 bases). V shed 2 bases and J shed 0 bases, with 17 bases lying between them. Looked up from germline, CDR1 is GTSNPN and CDR2 is SVGIG (reference sequence). CDR3 length: 16 amino acids. CDR3 bases: TGTGCCTGGAGTATCGGGGGTCGCAGCTCCTCCTACGAGCAGTACTTC. Translated: CAWSIGGRSSSYEQYF.

This clonotype was seen a few times. This chain uses TRBV7-2 with TRBJ2-3, with D perhaps matching TRBD2 (5 bases). Per germline, CDR1 SGHTA and CDR2 FQGNSA. V lost 4 bases to trimming and J lost 0 bases, with 14 bases between them. This CDR3 comprises 16 residues. In nucleotides, the CDR3 is TGTGCCAGCAGCTCCGGACTGCTTCCTAGCACAGATACGCAGTATTTT. Translating gives CASSSGLLPSTDTQYF.

The chain couples TRBV6-2 or TRBV6-3 to TRBJ2-3; D possibly corresponds to TRBD2 (5 bases). V lost 6 bases and J 2 bases, leaving 9 bases between the germline ends. The CDR3 has 13 residues. Germline values: CDR1 MNHEY, CDR2 SVGEGT. The CDR3 sequence: CASRPDFTDTQYF. CDR3 in DNA: TGTGCCAGCAGACCGGACTTCACAGATACGCAGTATTTT.

The chain links TRBV12-3 or TRBV12-4 to TRBJ2-1; 12 bases match TRBD2. This CDR3 contains 18 residues. V was pared by 11 bases and J by 3 bases, with 17 bases of the junction left unmatched. The CDR3 loop is CALCQQLGLAGLYNEQFF. DNA of the CDR3: TGTGCCCTCTGCCAGCAGTTAGGACTAGCGGGGCTCTACAATGAGCAGTTCTTC.

This clonotype was detected ten times or more. The chain joins TRBV5-1 to TRBJ1-4; the match to TRBD1 covers 9 bases. V gave up 4 bases and J gave up 4 bases; unmatched junction bases: 5. The length of the CDR3 is 15 residues. CDR1 is SGHRS, CDR2 YFSETQ, per germline. Written as DNA, the CDR3 is TGCGCCAGCAGCGACCCGACAGGGGGTAATGAAAAACTGTTTTTT. Translated: CASSDPTGGNEKLFF.

This clonotype was seen repeatedly, ten times or more. V gene TRBV28 combines with J gene TRBJ2-7; 8 bases fit TRBD2. CDR3 length: 14 amino acids. The V segment lost 6 bases and the J segment 6 bases; nucleotides outside the gene matches: 10. CDR1 and CDR2 (germline): MDHEN, SYDVKM. As DNA, the CDR3 is TGTGCCAGCAGGCGGGGGGACAATTCTCTCGAGCAGTACTTC. This codes for CASRRGDNSLEQYF.

The J gene is TRBJ2-3, the V gene TRBV7-9; 7 nucleotides align to TRBD2. The V gene end was trimmed by 1 base and the J gene end by 2 bases; junction bases not matched to a gene: 6. The germline V gene encodes CDR1 SEHNR and CDR2 FQNEAQ (reference sequence). The CDR3 covers 16 residues. In nucleotides, the CDR3 is TGTGCCAGCAGCTTAGTTCTAGCGGCGAACACAGATACGCAGTATTTT. As protein: CASSLVLAANTDTQYF.

The rearrangement links TRBV18 to TRBJ2-5, with D unresolved. The V and J ends lost 6 bases and 2 bases respectively, with 10 bases between them. CDR1 is KGHSH and CDR2 is LQKENI in the germline V gene. The CDR3 has 13 amino acids. The CDR3 protein is CASSERLQETQYF. CDR3 nucleotide sequence: TGTGCCAGCTCCGAACGCCTACAAGAGACCCAGTACTTC.

V is TRBV7-8 and J is TRBJ2-7; D unclear. V shed 1 base and J shed 6 bases, with 10 bases lying between them. Germline CDR1 SGHVS, CDR2 FQNEAQ. The CDR3 runs to 13 residues. The DNA for the CDR3 is TGTGCCAGCAGCTTAGGAGGACCGAGCGAGCAGTACTTC. Its protein product is CASSLGGPSEQYF.